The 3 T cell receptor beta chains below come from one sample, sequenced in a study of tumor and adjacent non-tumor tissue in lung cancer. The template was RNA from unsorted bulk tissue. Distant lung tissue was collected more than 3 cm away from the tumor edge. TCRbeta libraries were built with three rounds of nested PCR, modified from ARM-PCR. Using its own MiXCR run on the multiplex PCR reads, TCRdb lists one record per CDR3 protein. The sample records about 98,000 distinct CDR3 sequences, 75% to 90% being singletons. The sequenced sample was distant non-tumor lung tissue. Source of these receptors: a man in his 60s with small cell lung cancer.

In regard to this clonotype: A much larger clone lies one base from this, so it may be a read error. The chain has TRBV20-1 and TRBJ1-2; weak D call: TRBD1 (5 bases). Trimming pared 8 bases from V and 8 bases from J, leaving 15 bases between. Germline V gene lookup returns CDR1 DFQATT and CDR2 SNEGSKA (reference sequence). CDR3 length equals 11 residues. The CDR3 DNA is TGCAGTACTCAGAGGGGTAACGGCTACACCTTC. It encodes CSTQRGNGYTF.

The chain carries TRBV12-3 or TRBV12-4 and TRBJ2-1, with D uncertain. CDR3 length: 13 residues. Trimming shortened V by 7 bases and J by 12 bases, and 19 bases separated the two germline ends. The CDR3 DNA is TGTGCCAGCACCTGGAGAGTAGCACATGGGCAGTTCTTC. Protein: CASTWRVAHGQFF.

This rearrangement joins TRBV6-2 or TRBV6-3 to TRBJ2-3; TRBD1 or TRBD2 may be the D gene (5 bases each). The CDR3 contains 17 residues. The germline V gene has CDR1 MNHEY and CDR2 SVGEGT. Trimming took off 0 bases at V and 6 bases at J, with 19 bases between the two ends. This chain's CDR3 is CASSYSTRDRITDTQYF. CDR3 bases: TGTGCCAGCAGTTACTCGACACGGGACCGAATCACGGATACGCAGTATTTT.